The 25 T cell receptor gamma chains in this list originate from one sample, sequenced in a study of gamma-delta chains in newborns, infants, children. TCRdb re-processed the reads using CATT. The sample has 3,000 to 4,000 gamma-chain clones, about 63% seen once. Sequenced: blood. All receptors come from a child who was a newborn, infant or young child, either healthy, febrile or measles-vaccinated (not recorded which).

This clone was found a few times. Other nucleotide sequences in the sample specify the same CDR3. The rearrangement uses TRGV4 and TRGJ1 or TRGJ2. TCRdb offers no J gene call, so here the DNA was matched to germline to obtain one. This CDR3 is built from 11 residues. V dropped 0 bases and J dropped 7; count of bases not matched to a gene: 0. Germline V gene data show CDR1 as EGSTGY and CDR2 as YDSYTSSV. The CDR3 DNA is TGTGCCACCTGGGATGGGTATAAGAAACTCTTT. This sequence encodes CATWDGYKKLF.

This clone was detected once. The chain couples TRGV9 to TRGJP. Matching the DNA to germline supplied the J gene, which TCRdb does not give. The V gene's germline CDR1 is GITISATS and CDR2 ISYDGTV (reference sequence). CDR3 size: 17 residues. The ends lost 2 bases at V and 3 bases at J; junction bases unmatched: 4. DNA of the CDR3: TGTGCCTTGTGGGAGGCCCTGCAAGAGTTGGGCAAAAAAATCAAGGTATTT. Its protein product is CALWEALQELGKKIKVF.

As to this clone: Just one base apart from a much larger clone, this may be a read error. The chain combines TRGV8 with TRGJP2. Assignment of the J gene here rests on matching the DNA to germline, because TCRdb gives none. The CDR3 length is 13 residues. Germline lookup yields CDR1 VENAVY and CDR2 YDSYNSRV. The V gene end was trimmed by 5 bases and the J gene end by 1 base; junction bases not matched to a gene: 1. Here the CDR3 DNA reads TGTGCCACCTGGGGTAGTAGTGATTGGATCAAGACGTTT. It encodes CATWGSSDWIKTF.

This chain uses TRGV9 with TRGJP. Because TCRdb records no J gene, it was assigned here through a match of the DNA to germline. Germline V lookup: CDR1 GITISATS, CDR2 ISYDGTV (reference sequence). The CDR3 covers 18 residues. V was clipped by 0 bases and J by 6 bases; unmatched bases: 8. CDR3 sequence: CALWEVRVGELGKKIKVF. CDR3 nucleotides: TGTGCCTTGTGGGAGGTGCGGGTTGGAGAGTTGGGCAAAAAAATCAAGGTATTT.

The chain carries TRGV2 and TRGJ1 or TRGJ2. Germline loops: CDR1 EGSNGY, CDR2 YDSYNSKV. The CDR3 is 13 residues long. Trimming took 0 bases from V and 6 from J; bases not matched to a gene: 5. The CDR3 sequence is CATWDGPCYKKLF. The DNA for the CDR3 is TGTGCCACCTGGGACGGGCCGTGTTATAAGAAACTCTTT.

The DNA for the CDR3 is TGTGCCTTGTGGGAGGTGCGGCGAATTAAGAAACTCTTT. Residues: CALWEVRRIKKLF. The chain combines TRGV9 with TRGJ1 or TRGJ2. Germline matching of the DNA provided the J gene here, since TCRdb leaves it blank. J lost 9 bases, V lost 0 bases, and 8 bases had no gene match. There are 13 residues in the CDR3. CDR1 is GITISATS, CDR2 ISYDGTV, per germline (reference sequence).

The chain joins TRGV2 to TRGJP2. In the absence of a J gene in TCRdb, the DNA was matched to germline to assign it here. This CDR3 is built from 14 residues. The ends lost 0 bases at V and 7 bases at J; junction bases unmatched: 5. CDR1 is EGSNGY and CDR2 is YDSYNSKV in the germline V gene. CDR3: CATWDGLNDWIKTF. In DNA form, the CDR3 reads TGTGCCACCTGGGACGGGCTTAATGATTGGATCAAGACGTTT.

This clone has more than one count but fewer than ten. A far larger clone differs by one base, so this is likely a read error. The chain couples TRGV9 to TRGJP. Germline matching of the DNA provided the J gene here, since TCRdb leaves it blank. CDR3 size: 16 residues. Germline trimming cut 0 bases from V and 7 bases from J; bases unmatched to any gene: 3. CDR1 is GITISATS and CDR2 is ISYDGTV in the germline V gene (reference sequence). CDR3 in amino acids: CALWEVHELGKKIKVF. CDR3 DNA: TGTGCCTTGTGGGAGGTGCATGAGTTGGGCAAAAAAATCAAGGTATTT.

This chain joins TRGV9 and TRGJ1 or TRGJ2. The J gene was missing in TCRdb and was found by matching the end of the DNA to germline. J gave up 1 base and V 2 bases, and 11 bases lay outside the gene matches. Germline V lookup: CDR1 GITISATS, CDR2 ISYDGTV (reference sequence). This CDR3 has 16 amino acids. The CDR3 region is CALWEALRLNYYKKLF. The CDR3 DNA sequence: TGTGCCTTGTGGGAGGCTCTTCGCCTAAATTATTATAAGAAACTCTTT.

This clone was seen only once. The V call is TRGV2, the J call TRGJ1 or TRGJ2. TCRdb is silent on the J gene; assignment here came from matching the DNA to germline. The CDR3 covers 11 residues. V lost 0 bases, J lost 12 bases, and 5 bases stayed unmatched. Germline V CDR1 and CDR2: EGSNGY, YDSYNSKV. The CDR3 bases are TGTGCCACCTGGGACGGGGACGGGAAACTCTTT. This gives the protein CATWDGDGKLF.

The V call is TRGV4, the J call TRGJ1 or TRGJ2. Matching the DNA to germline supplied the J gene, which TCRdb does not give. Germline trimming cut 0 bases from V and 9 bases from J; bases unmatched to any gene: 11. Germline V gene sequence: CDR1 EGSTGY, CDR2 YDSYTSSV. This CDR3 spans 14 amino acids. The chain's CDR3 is CATWDGVRRGKKLF. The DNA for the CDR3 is TGTGCCACCTGGGATGGGGTTCGACGGGGTAAGAAACTCTTT.

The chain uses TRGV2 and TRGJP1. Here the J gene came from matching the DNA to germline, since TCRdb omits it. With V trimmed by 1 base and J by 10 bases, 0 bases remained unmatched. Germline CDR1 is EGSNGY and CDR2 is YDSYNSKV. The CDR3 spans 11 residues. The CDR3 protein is CATWDGWFKIF. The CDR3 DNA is TGTGCCACCTGGGACGGTTGGTTCAAGATATTT.

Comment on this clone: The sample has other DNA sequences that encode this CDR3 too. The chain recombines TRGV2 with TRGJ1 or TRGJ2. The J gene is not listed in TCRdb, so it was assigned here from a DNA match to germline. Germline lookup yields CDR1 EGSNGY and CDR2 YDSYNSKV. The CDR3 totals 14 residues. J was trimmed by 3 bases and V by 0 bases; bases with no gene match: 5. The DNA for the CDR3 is TGTGCCACCTGGGACGGGCCTGGTTATTATAAGAAACTCTTT. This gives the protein CATWDGPGYYKKLF.

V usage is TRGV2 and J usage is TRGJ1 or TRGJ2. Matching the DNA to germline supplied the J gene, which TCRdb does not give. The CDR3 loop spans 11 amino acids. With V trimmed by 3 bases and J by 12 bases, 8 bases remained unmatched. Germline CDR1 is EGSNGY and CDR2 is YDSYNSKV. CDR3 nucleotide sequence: TGTGCCACCTGGGACAGGCCAATGAAACTCTTT. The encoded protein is CATWDRPMKLF.

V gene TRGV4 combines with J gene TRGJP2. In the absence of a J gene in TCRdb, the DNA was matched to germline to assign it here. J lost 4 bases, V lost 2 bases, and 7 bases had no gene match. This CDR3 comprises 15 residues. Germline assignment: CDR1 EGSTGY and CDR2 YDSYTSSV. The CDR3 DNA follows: TGTGCCACCTGGGATGTATACCTTAGTGATTGGATCAAGACGTTT. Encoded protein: CATWDVYLSDWIKTF.

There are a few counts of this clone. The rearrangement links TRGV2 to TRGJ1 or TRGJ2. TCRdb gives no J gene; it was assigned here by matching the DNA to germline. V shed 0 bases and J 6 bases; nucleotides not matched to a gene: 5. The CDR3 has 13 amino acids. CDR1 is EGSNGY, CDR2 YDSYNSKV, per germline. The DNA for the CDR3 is TGTGCCACCTGGGACGGGCATGGTTATAAGAAACTCTTT. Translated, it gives CATWDGHGYKKLF.

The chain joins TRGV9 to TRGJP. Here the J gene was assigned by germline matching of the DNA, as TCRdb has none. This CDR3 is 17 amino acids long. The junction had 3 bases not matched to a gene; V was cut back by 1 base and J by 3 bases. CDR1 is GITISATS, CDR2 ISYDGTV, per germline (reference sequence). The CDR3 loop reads CALWEVMQELGKKIKVF. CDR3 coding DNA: TGTGCCTTGTGGGAGGTCATGCAAGAGTTGGGCAAAAAAATCAAGGTATTT.

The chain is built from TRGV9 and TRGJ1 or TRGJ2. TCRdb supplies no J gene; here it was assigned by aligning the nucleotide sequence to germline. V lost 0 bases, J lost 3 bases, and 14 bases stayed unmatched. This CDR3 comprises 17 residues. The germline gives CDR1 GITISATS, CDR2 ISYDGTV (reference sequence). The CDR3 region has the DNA TGTGCCTTGTGGGAGGTGCACGGCCCCAAATTTTATTATAAGAAACTCTTT. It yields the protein CALWEVHGPKFYYKKLF.

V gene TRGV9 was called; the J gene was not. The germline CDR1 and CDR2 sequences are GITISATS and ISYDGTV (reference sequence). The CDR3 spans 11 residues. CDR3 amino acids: CALWEEQFILF. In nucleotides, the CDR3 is TGTGCCTTGTGGGAGGAACAGTTTATTCTCTTT.

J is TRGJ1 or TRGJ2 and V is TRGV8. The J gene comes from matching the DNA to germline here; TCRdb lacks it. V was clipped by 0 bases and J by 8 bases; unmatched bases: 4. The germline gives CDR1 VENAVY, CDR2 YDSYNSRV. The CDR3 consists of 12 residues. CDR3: CATWDRSDKKLF. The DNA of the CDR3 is TGTGCCACCTGGGATAGGTCGGATAAGAAACTCTTT.

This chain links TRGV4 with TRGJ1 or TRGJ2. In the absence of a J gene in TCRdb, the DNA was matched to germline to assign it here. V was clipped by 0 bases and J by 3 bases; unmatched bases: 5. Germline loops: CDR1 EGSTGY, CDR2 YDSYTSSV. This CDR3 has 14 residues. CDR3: CATWDGPFYYKKLF. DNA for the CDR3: TGTGCCACCTGGGATGGGCCGTTTTATTATAAGAAACTCTTT.

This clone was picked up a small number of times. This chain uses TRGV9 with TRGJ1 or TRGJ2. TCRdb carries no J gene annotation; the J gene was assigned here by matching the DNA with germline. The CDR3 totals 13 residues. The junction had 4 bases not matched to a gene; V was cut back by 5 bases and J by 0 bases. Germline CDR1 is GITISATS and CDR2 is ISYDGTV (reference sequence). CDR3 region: CALWVSNYYKKLF. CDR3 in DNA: TGTGCCTTGTGGGTCTCGAATTATTATAAGAAACTCTTT.

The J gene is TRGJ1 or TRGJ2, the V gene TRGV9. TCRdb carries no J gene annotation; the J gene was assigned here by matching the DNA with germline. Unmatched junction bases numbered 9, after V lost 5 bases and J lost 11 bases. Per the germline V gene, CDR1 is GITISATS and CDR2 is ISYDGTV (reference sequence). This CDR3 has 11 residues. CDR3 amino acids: CALWGRGEKLF. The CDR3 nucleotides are TGTGCCTTGTGGGGCCGAGGGGAGAAACTCTTT.

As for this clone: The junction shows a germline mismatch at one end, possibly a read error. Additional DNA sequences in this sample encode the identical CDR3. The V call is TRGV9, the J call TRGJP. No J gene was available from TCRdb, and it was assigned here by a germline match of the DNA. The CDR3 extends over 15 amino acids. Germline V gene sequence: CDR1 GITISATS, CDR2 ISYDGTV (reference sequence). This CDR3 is CALWAQELGKKIKVF. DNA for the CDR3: TGCGCCTTGTGGGCCCAAGAGTTGGGCAAAAAAATCAAGGTATTT.

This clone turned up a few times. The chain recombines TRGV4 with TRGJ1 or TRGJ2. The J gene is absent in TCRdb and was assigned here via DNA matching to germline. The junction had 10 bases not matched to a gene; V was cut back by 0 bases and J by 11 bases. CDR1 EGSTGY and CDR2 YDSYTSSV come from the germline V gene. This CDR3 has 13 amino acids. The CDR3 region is CATWDGVLRQKLF. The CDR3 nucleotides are TGTGCCACCTGGGATGGGGTACTTCGGCAGAAACTCTTT.